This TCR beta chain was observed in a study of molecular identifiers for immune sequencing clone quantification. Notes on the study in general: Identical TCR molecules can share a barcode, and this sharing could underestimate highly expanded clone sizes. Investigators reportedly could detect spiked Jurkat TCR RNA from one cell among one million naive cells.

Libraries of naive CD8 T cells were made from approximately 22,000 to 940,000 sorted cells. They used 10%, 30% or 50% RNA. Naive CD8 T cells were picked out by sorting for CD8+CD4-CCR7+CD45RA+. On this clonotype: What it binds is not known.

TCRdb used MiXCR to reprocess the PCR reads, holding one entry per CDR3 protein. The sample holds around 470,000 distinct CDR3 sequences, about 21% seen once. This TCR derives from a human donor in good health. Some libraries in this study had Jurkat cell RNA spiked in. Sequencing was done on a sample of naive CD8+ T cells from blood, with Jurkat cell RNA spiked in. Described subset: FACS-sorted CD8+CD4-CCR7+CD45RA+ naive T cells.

The chain's CDR3 is CAWSVLGSEPTMNTEAFF. The CDR3 DNA reads TGTGCCTGGAGTGTACTCGGGTCCGAACCCACCATGAACACTGAAGCTTTCTTT. The chain recombines TRBV30 with TRBJ1-1; no clear D gene. There are 18 residues in the CDR3. Trimming removed 0 bases from V and 0 bases from J, with 20 bases in between. Germline CDR1 is GTSNPN and CDR2 is SVGIG (reference sequence). The full variable domain, completed using reference TRBV30 and TRBJ1-1, is SQTIHQWPATLVQPVGSPLSLECTVEGTSNPNLYWYRQAAGRGLQLLFYSVGIGQISSEVPQNLSASRPQDRQFILSSKKLLLSDSGFYLCAWSVLGSEPTMNTEAFFGQGTRLTVV.